Below, 17 T cell receptor beta chains from the same sample are listed, as sequenced in a study of blood T cell repertoires in COVID-19. The assay was immunoSEQ multiplex PCR, and TCRdb's table has in-frame clones only and misses some. The profile covers 140,000 to 150,000 clones, with over 80% appearing a single time and roughly 2.9% taken by the ten largest. The sequenced sample was peripheral blood. All receptors derive from a woman in her thirties or forties with active or convalescent COVID-19.

The J gene is TRBJ2-7, the V gene TRBV30; possible D gene TRBD1, 5 bases. The germline CDR1 and CDR2 sequences are GTSNPN and SVGIG (reference sequence). Trimming cost V 5 bases and J 0 bases, with 11 bases left between them. This CDR3 is 13 amino acids long. CDR3 DNA: TGTGCCTGGGACAGCCTGAGCTCCTACGAGCAGTACTTC. Amino acid sequence: CAWDSLSSYEQYF.

This clone was found once. The chain is built from TRBV7-2 and TRBJ1-4; D gene uncertain. The ends were cut back, 5 bases at V and 7 bases at J, with 20 bases in the middle. The CDR3 consists of 16 residues. The germline V gene encodes CDR1 SGHTA and CDR2 FQGNSA. In nucleotides, the CDR3 is TGTGCCAGCAGCCCCTCAAGAGGGTTAGGAGTTGAAAAACTGTTTTTT. It specifies CASSPSRGLGVEKLFF.

This chain links TRBV28 with TRBJ1-6; 9 bases are shared with TRBD1. The CDR3 has 15 residues. Germline CDR1 reads MDHEN; CDR2 reads SYDVKM. V was clipped by 6 bases and J by 6 bases; unmatched bases: 6. The CDR3: CASSLDRGSNSPLHF. In DNA form, the CDR3 reads TGTGCCAGCAGCCTCGACAGGGGGAGTAATTCACCCCTCCACTTT.

This clone was found once. V gene TRBV19 combines with J gene TRBJ1-5; a possible D gene is TRBD1 (5 bases). V gave up 5 bases and J gave up 6 bases, with 14 bases separating them. CDR1 LNHDA and CDR2 SQIVND come from the germline V gene (reference sequence). The CDR3 is 14 amino acids. CDR3: CASSATGLGQPQHF. The CDR3 nucleotides read TGTGCCAGTAGTGCCACAGGTTTGGGTCAGCCCCAGCATTTT.

The rearrangement uses TRBV3-1 (or the pseudogene TRBV3-2) and TRBJ1-5; perhaps TRBD1 as D (6 bases). Germline-derived CDR1 and CDR2 are LGHDT and YNNKEL (reference sequence). The CDR3 covers 15 residues. V was trimmed by 3 bases and J by 0 bases, leaving 9 bases between them. CDR3: CASSQGHLSNQPQHF. CDR3 DNA: TGTGCCAGCAGCCAGGGACACCTTAGCAATCAGCCCCAGCATTTT.

The chain links TRBV6-4 to TRBJ2-7; D not certain. This CDR3 comprises 10 residues. Per germline, CDR1 MRHNA and CDR2 SNTAGT. The V gene lost 5 bases and the J gene lost 5 bases, with 4 bases spanning the gap. CDR3 coding DNA: TGTGCCAGCAGTCATGACGAGCAGTACTTC. Protein product: CASSHDEQYF.

The chain combines TRBV9 with TRBJ1-2; a weak D match, TRBD1 (5 bases). Germline CDR1 is SGDLS and CDR2 is YYNGEE. Trimming removed 4 bases from V and 4 bases from J, with 14 bases in between. The CDR3 contains 14 residues. This CDR3 is CASSLDSLPYGYTF. The DNA for the CDR3 is TGTGCCAGCAGCCTTGACAGTCTTCCCTATGGCTACACCTTC.

The V gene is TRBV9, the J gene TRBJ1-3; 7 bases are shared with TRBD1. Germline CDR1 SGDLS, CDR2 YYNGEE. V lost 4 bases to trimming and J lost 4 bases; unmatched junction nucleotides: 14. The CDR3 runs 17 residues. The chain's CDR3 is CASSRQGHSGLGNTIYF. The CDR3 DNA sequence: TGTGCCAGCAGCCGACAGGGACACTCCGGGCTAGGAAACACCATATATTTT. The full variable domain, rest sourced from reference TRBV9 and TRBJ1-3, is DSGVTQTPKHLITATGQRVTLRCSPRSGDLSVYWYQQSLDQGLQFLIQYYNGEERAKGNILERFSAQQFPDLHSELNLSSLELGDSALYFCASSRQGHSGLGNTIYFGEGSWLTVV.

This clone was recorded only once. The gene calls are TRBV28 and TRBJ1-2; 7 positions match TRBD1. The V and J ends lost 6 bases and 6 bases, in that order; junction bases with no gene match: 4. Germline CDR1 MDHEN, CDR2 SYDVKM. The CDR3 extends over 12 amino acids. Here the CDR3 reads CASSLGQHGYTF. The CDR3 nucleotides are TGTGCCAGCAGCCTGGGACAGCATGGCTACACCTTC.

This sequence joins TRBV5-4 and TRBJ2-1, with TRBD2 matching over 9 bases. V lost 0 bases and J lost 16; bases outside the gene matches: 5. The CDR3 sequence is 12 residues long. Germline values: CDR1 SGHNT, CDR2 YYREEE (reference sequence). CDR3 coding DNA: TGTGCCAGCAGCTTGGAGGCGGGAGGGAACTTCTTC. Its translation is CASSLEAGGNFF.

The V and J genes are TRBV4-1 and TRBJ1-5, with D tentatively TRBD1 (5 bases). CDR1 and CDR2 (germline): MGHRA, YSYEKL. The CDR3 is 16 residues long. Trimming cost V 1 base and J 3 bases, with 13 bases left between them. CDR3 nucleotides: TGCGCCAGCAGCCAAGGGGGCAGGGAAGACAATCAGCCCCAGCATTTT. It codes for CASSQGGREDNQPQHF.

The J gene is TRBJ1-2, the V gene TRBV5-4; 9 nucleotides agree with TRBD1. The ends lost 3 bases at V and 8 bases at J; junction bases unmatched: 11. Germline V gene sequence: CDR1 SGHNT, CDR2 YYREEE (reference sequence). The CDR3 spans 15 residues. This chain's CDR3 is CASSSTTGGAGGYTF. CDR3 DNA sequence: TGTGCCAGCAGCTCAACTACAGGGGGCGCGGGAGGCTACACCTTC.

The chain is built from TRBV28 and TRBJ1-1; 7 bases line up with TRBD1. Unmatched junction bases numbered 7, after V lost 5 bases and J lost 4 bases. Germline-derived CDR1 and CDR2 are MDHEN and SYDVKM. This CDR3 region has 14 residues. DNA for the CDR3: TGTGCCAGCAGTCCCCAGACAGGGCTCACTGAAGCTTTCTTT. Translation: CASSPQTGLTEAFF.

The chain carries TRBV6-5 and TRBJ2-1, with TRBD2 matching over 7 bases. Germline loops: CDR1 MNHEY, CDR2 SVGAGI. This CDR3 spans 15 amino acids. V gave up 2 bases and J gave up 3 bases; unmatched junction bases: 4. This chain's CDR3 is CASSYGGGVYNEQFF. Written as DNA, the CDR3 is TGTGCCAGCAGTTACGGCGGGGGAGTCTACAATGAGCAGTTCTTC.

The rearrangement joins TRBV7-9 to TRBJ2-1; the match to TRBD2 covers 10 bases. The CDR3 has 15 residues. The V gene end was trimmed by 4 bases and the J gene end by 8 bases; junction bases not matched to a gene: 8. Looked up from germline, CDR1 is SEHNR and CDR2 is FQNEAQ (reference sequence). CDR3 protein: CASSYLAGDADEQFF. The CDR3, as DNA: TGTGCCAGCAGCTACCTAGCGGGAGACGCAGATGAGCAGTTCTTC.

This clone was seen once. CDR3 nucleotide sequence: TGTGCCAGCTCTTCCGGGGGAGTGGGCACTGAAGCTTTCTTT. Its protein is CASSSGGVGTEAFF. This sequence joins TRBV28 and TRBJ1-1; TRBD1 might be the D (5 bases). V was trimmed by 8 bases and J by 4 bases, leaving 17 bases between them. This CDR3 has 14 residues. The germline V gene encodes CDR1 MDHEN and CDR2 SYDVKM.

The chain uses TRBV5-6 and TRBJ2-7; 7 positions match TRBD1. There are 15 residues in the CDR3. The V and J ends lost 0 bases and 2 bases, in that order; junction bases with no gene match: 5. Germline CDR1 SGHDT, CDR2 YYEEEE. CDR3 sequence: CASSLEAGGPYEQYF. Written as DNA, the CDR3 is TGTGCCAGCAGCTTGGAGGCAGGGGGACCCTACGAGCAGTACTTC.